The 25 T cell receptor beta chains below come from one sample, sequenced in a study of blood T cells in healthy people across ages. Primers used in a second PCR of roughly 7 to 12 cycles were a sample-barcoded 5' primer and a J-beta primer mix. TCRdb re-called the 5' RACE reads through MiXCR, storing one row per CDR3 protein. Of 550,000 to 600,000 distinct CDR3 sequences in the sample, about 45% were seen once. Sequencing was performed on blood. Receptors were obtained from a man older than 75 in good health.

The V and J genes are TRBV6-1 and TRBJ2-7, with TRBD2 matching over 10 bases. The J call may be wrong; the DNA end is better matched by TRBJ2-5. Germline V gives CDR1 MNHNS, CDR2 SASEGT. The CDR3 length is 14 residues. Here the CDR3 reads CASSPSGGYETQYF. CDR3 DNA sequence: TGTGCCAGCAGTCCTAGCGGGGGTTATGAGACCCAGTACTTC.

The chain links TRBV5-1 to TRBJ1-1, with TRBD1 matching over 11 bases. The CDR3 extends over 14 amino acids. Trimming removed 4 bases from V and 6 bases from J; junction bases left unmatched: 5. Germline-derived CDR1 and CDR2 are SGHRS and YFSETQ. This chain's CDR3 is CASSGGQGVAEAFF. The CDR3 DNA is TGCGCCAGCAGCGGGGGACAGGGGGTTGCTGAAGCTTTCTTT.

The CDR3 bases are TGTGCCAGCAGCCATCCCCAGGACACCCTCTACAATGAGCAGTACTTC. It codes for CASSHPQDTLYNEQYF. The rearrangement links TRBV7-2 to TRBJ2-5, with D tentatively TRBD1 (5 bases). Germline CDR1 and CDR2: SGHTA and FQGNSA. CDR3 length equals 16 residues. Trimming took 5 bases from V and 11 from J, leaving 27 bases between them.

The V and J genes are TRBV29-1 and TRBJ2-3; the D is unclear. Germline loops: CDR1 SQVTM, CDR2 ANQGSEA. The CDR3 has 15 amino acids. V lost 0 bases and J lost 0, with 10 bases in between. Here the CDR3 reads CSVEDGHSSTDTQYF. CDR3 DNA: TGCAGCGTTGAAGATGGGCACAGCAGCACAGATACGCAGTATTTT.

This chain joins TRBV6-2 or TRBV6-3 and TRBJ2-3; TRBD1 aligns across 8 bases. V gave up 4 bases and J gave up 1 base; unmatched junction bases: 7. Germline V lookup: CDR1 MNHEY, CDR2 SVGEGT. The CDR3 is 16 residues long. DNA for the CDR3: TGTGCCAGCAGTTCAAGGGACAGGCGGGGCACAGATACGCAGTATTTT. Its protein product is CASSSRDRRGTDTQYF.

A remark on this clonotype: This may come from a read error, since a much larger clone is one base off. This sequence joins TRBV6-6 and TRBJ2-4; D call uncertain. With the DNA end fitting TRBJ2-7 better, the J assignment may be wrong. There are 12 residues in the CDR3. CDR1 is MNHNY and CDR2 is SVGAGI in the germline V gene (reference sequence). The CDR3 sequence: CASSVTEYEQYF. DNA of the CDR3: TGTGCCAGCAGTGTGACGGAGTACGAGCAGTACTTC.

The CDR3 loop is CASSLFTAEIGEQYF. DNA for the CDR3: TGTGCCAGCAGCTTATTCACGGCGGAAATTGGCGAGCAGTACTTC. The V and J genes are TRBV7-9 and TRBJ2-7; D is undetermined. The ends were cut back, 2 bases at V and 6 bases at J, with 17 bases in the middle. Germline V gene sequence: CDR1 SEHNR, CDR2 FQNEAQ (reference sequence). This CDR3 has 15 amino acids.

The CDR3 here is CAISESGENEQYF. DNA for the CDR3: TGTGCCATCAGTGAGTCGGGGGAAAATGAGCAGTACTTC. The chain uses TRBV10-3 and TRBJ2-7, with D perhaps matching TRBD1 or TRBD2 (5 bases each). Germline V gives CDR1 ENHRY, CDR2 SYGVKD. The CDR3 spans 13 residues. The V end was cut by 0 bases, the J end by 7 bases, with 10 bases between.

This clonotype was counted between two and nine times. The rearrangement joins TRBV5-1 to TRBJ2-3, with D perhaps matching TRBD1 or TRBD2 (5 bases each). The CDR3 extends over 15 amino acids. V lost 0 bases to trimming and J lost 1 base, with 9 bases between them. Germline-derived CDR1 and CDR2 are SGHRS and YFSETQ. The CDR3 reads CASSLVGTGTDTQYF. The CDR3 region has the DNA TGCGCCAGCAGCTTGGTAGGGACGGGCACAGATACGCAGTATTTT.

This clonotype showed up just a few times. The rearrangement links TRBV7-9 to TRBJ2-3, with a tentative D call TRBD2 (5 bases). CDR1 is SEHNR, CDR2 FQNEAQ, per germline (reference sequence). Trimming left V 5 bases short and J 4 bases short, with 16 bases between. This CDR3 is 15 amino acids long. CDR3 region: CASSRALGAADTQYF. For the CDR3, the DNA is TGTGCCAGCAGCCGGGCGTTGGGAGCGGCAGATACGCAGTATTTT. Supplemented by reference TRBV7-9 and TRBJ2-3, the full variable domain reads DTGVSQNPRHKITKRGQNVTFRCDPISEHNRLYWYRQTLGQGPEFLTYFQNEAQLEKSRLLSDRFSAERPKGSFSTLEIQRTEQGDSAMYLCASSRALGAADTQYFGPGTRLTVL.

As to this clonotype: The conserved closing phenylalanine or tryptophan is absent in this CDR3, likely reflecting a read error. The J gene is TRBJ2-7, the V gene TRBV29-1, with TRBD1 matching 7 bases. V lost 7 bases to trimming and J lost 3 bases; unmatched junction nucleotides: 9. The length of the CDR3 is 13 residues. Germline CDR1 is SQVTM and CDR2 is ANQGSEA. DNA for the CDR3: TGCAGCGCCCGGGACAGTAGGTTCTACGAGCAGTACTTA. Its translation: CSARDSRFYEQYL.

The chain recombines TRBV6-1 with TRBJ1-5, with D uncertain. The CDR3 has 14 amino acids. Germline loops: CDR1 MNHNS, CDR2 SASEGT. The V end lost 7 bases, the J end lost 6 bases, and 16 bases lay between the germline ends. The CDR3 region has the DNA TGTGCCAGCACCCTGGAGGTTAGGGCTCAGCCCCAGCATTTT. It is translated as CASTLEVRAQPQHF.

This clonotype has more than one count but fewer than ten. One base away lies a much larger clone, so this may be a sequencing read error. V usage is TRBV6-6 and J usage is TRBJ2-5, with D possibly TRBD1 on 6 matching bases. The CDR3 spans 14 residues. Germline CDR1 is MNHNY and CDR2 is SVGAGI (reference sequence). V lost 5 bases and J 6 bases, leaving 16 bases between the germline ends. CDR3 DNA: TGTGCCAGCAGTACAGCAGGGGAGCGGAAGACCCAGTACTTC. It encodes CASSTAGERKTQYF.

The V call is TRBV19, the J call TRBJ1-5, with D uncertain. Germline V gene sequence: CDR1 LNHDA, CDR2 SQIVND (reference sequence). This CDR3 is 16 amino acids long. V was pared by 6 bases and J by 2 bases, with 17 bases between. The CDR3 reads CASSLPLRARNQPQHF. In nucleotides, the CDR3 is TGTGCCAGTAGCCTACCCTTGCGGGCTCGCAATCAGCCCCAGCATTTT.

The chain carries TRBV7-6 and TRBJ2-1; the match to TRBD2 covers 12 bases. The J segment lost 5 bases and the V segment lost 5 bases, leaving 7 bases of the junction unmatched. CDR3 length equals 16 residues. Germline CDR1 reads SGHVS; CDR2 reads FNYEAQ. Here the CDR3 reads CASSPRLAGDDNEQFF. CDR3 nucleotides: TGTGCCAGCAGCCCCCGACTAGCGGGGGATGACAATGAGCAGTTCTTC.

The chain links TRBV4-2 to TRBJ2-6; perhaps TRBD2 as D (5 bases). V was pared by 3 bases and J by 0 bases, with 12 bases between. Germline CDR1 reads LGHNA; CDR2 reads YNFKEQ. CDR3 length: 17 residues. CDR3 in amino acids: CASSQVDRGSGANVLTF. CDR3 coding DNA: TGTGCCAGCAGCCAGGTCGACCGGGGCTCTGGGGCCAACGTCCTGACTTTC.

The chain employs TRBV7-3 and TRBJ2-5; the match to TRBD2 covers 11 bases. Germline CDR1 is SGHTA and CDR2 is FQGTGA. The CDR3 spans 16 residues. The V segment lost 5 bases and the J segment 2 bases; nucleotides outside the gene matches: 7. The CDR3 coding sequence is TGTGCCAGCAGCCGTAGCGGGGGGGCGAAGCAAGAGACCCAGTACTTC. It translates to CASSRSGGAKQETQYF.

CDR3: CASSRSFGGNTGELFF. CDR3 in DNA: TGCGCCAGCAGCCGGTCCTTCGGGGGGAACACCGGGGAGCTGTTTTTT. The gene calls are TRBV4-1 and TRBJ2-2; weak D call: TRBD2 (6 bases). Trimming stripped 4 bases from V and 1 base from J, with 13 bases between. Germline CDR1 MGHRA, CDR2 YSYEKL. The CDR3 loop spans 16 amino acids.

This clonotype was observed a handful of times. The chain couples TRBV5-1 to TRBJ2-5; 7 bases are shared with TRBD1. Germline trimming cut 4 bases from V and 0 bases from J; bases unmatched to any gene: 9. Germline V gene lookup returns CDR1 SGHRS and CDR2 YFSETQ. The CDR3 is 16 residues long. As DNA, the CDR3 is TGCGCCAGCAGCGCCACCGGGACAGTGGACCAAGAGACCCAGTACTTC. Its protein product is CASSATGTVDQETQYF.

This clonotype was found many times. The chain uses TRBV20-1 and TRBJ2-1; D call uncertain. Trimming took 6 bases from V and 0 from J, leaving 9 bases between them. Germline assignment: CDR1 DFQATT and CDR2 SNEGSKA (reference sequence). The CDR3 has 13 residues. CDR3 coding DNA: TGCAGTGCGGCCCCCCCCTCCTACAATGAGCAGTTCTTC. Its translation is CSAAPPSYNEQFF.

This clonotype has just a few counts. V and J are TRBV11-2 and TRBJ1-2, with D tentatively TRBD1 (5 bases). The CDR3 loop spans 14 amino acids. Germline V lookup: CDR1 SGHAT, CDR2 FQNNGV. V was shortened by 1 base and J by 2 bases, with 8 bases between the two germline ends. CDR3 loop: CASSLAGRNYGYTF. The CDR3 DNA sequence: TGTGCCAGCAGCTTAGCGGGACGGAACTATGGCTACACCTTC.

Remarks on this clonotype: Here the CDR3 omits its conserved ending phenylalanine or tryptophan, so a read error is the likely source. The CDR3 DNA reads TGCAGTGCTTCACTCCGGGGAGATGTAGATACGCAGTATATT. Amino acids: CSASLRGDVDTQYI. The rearrangement joins TRBV20-1 to TRBJ2-3, with D perhaps matching TRBD2 (5 bases). The CDR3 contains 14 residues. Trimming took 5 bases from V and 5 from J, leaving 17 bases between them. Germline CDR1 reads DFQATT; CDR2 reads SNEGSKA (reference sequence).

This chain uses TRBV6-1 with TRBJ2-1; D is possibly TRBD1 (6 bases). V was trimmed by 6 bases and J by 5 bases, leaving 14 bases between them. This CDR3 is built from 14 residues. Germline CDR1 is MNHNS and CDR2 is SASEGT. The CDR3 sequence: CASRAGTFNNEQFF. CDR3 DNA sequence: TGTGCCAGCAGGGCCGGGACATTTAACAATGAGCAGTTCTTC.

The genes are TRBV5-1 and TRBJ2-5, with 7 bases identical to TRBD2. Germline-derived CDR1 and CDR2 are SGHRS and YFSETQ. This CDR3 is built from 14 residues. V was pared by 4 bases and J by 2 bases, with 5 bases of the junction left unmatched. The CDR3 sequence is CASSPRGSQETQYF. CDR3 DNA sequence: TGCGCCAGCAGCCCGCGCGGGAGTCAAGAGACCCAGTACTTC.

The chain recombines TRBV6-6 with TRBJ2-3, with 11 bases identical to TRBD2. Germline values: CDR1 MNHNY, CDR2 SVGAGI (reference sequence). The CDR3 contains 15 residues. V lost 5 bases and J lost 10; bases outside the gene matches: 11. DNA for the CDR3: TGTGCCAGCAGTACGACTAGCGGGGCAGTGGGGGCGCAGTATTTT. This codes for CASSTTSGAVGAQYF.